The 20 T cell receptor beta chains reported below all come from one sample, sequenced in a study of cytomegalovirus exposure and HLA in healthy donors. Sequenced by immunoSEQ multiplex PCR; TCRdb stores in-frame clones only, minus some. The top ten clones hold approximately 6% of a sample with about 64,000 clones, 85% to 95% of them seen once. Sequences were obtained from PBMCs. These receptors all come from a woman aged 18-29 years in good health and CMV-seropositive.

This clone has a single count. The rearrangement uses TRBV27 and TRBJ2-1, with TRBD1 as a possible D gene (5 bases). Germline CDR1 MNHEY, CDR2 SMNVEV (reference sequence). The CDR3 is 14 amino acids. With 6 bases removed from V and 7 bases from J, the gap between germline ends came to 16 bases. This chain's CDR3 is CASSIPRVGNEQFF. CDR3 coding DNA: TGTGCCAGCAGCATACCCAGGGTGGGGAATGAGCAGTTCTTC.

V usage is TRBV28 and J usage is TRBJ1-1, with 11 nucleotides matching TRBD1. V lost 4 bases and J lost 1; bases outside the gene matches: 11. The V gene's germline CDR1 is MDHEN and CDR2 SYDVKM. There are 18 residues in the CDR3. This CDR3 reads CASSSFRGQGVWNTEAFF. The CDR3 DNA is TGTGCCAGCAGTTCATTCCGGGGACAGGGGGTTTGGAACACTGAAGCTTTCTTT.

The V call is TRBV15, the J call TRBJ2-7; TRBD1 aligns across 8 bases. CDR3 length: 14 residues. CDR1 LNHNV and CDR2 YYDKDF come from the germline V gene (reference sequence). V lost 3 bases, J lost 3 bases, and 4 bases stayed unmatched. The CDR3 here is CATSSGQGLYEQYF. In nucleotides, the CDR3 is TGTGCCACCAGCAGCGGACAGGGACTCTACGAGCAGTACTTC.

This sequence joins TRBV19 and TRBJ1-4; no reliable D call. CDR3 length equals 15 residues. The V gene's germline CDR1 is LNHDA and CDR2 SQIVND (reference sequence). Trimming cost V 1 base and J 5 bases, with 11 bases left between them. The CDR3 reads CASSIVGSENEKLFF. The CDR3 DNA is TGTGCCAGTAGTATAGTTGGCAGCGAGAATGAAAAACTGTTTTTT.

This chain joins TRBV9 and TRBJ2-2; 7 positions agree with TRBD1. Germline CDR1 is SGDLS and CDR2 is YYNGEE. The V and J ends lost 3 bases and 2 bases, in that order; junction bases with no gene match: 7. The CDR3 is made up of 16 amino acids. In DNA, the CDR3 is TGTGCCAGCAGCGAGACCCGGGACAGTAACACCGGGGAGCTGTTTTTT. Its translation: CASSETRDSNTGELFF.

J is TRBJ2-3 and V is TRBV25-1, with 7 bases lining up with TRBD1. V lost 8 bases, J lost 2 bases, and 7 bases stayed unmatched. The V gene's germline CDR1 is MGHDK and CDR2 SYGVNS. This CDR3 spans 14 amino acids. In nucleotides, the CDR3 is TGTGCCAGCCTTGAGGGGGCTTACACAGATACGCAGTATTTT. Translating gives CASLEGAYTDTQYF.

The CDR3 loop is CASSSGGINTGELFF. In DNA, the CDR3 is TGTGCCAGCAGCTCCGGGGGGATCAACACCGGGGAGCTGTTTTTT. The chain joins TRBV7-2 to TRBJ2-2; 7 bases line up with TRBD2. V was pared by 4 bases and J by 2 bases, with 4 bases of the junction left unmatched. In germline, CDR1 is SGHTA, CDR2 FQGNSA. There are 15 residues in the CDR3.

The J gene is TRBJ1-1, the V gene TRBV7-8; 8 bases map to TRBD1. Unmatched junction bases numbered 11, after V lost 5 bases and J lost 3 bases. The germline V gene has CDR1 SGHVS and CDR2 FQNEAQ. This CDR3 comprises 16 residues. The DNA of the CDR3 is TGTGCCAGCAGCCCCTGGACAGGGATCATAGACACTGAAGCTTTCTTT. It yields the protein CASSPWTGIIDTEAFF.

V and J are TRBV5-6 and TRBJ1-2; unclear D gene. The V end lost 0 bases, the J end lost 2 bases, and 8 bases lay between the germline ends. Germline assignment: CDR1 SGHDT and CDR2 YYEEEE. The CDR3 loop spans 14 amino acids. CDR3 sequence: CASSLGTLNYGYTF. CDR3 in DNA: TGTGCCAGCAGCTTGGGGACTCTCAACTATGGCTACACCTTC.

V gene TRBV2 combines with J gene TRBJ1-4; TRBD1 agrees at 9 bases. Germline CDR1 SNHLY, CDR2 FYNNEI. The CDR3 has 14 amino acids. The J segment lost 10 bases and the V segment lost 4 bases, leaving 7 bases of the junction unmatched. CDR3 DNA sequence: TGTGCCAGCAGTGTGGACAGGGGAGGAGGAAAACTGTTTTTT. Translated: CASSVDRGGGKLFF.

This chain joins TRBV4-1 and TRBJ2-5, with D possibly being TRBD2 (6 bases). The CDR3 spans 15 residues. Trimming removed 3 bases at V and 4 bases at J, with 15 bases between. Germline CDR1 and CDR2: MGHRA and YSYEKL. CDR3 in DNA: TGCGCCAGCAGCCAGGCCCGACTAGGTGGAGAGACCCAGTACTTC. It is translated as CASSQARLGGETQYF.

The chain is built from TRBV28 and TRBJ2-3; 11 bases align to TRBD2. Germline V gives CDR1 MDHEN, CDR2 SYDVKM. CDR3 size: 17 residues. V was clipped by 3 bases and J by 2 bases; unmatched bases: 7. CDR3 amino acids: CASSLDSGGVLTDTQYF. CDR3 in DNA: TGTGCCAGCAGTTTGGATAGCGGGGGGGTCCTCACAGATACGCAGTATTTT.

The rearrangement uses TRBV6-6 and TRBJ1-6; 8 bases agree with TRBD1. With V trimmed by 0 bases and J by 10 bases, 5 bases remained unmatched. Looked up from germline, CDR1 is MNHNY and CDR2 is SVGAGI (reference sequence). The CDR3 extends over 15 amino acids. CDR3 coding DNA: TGTGCCAGCAGTTACTCCTCGGACAGGGTCTCACCCCTCCACTTT. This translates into CASSYSSDRVSPLHF.

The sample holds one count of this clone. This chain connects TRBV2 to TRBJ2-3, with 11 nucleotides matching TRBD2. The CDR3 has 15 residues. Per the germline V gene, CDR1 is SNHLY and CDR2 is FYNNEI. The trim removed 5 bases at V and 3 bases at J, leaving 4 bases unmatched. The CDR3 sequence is CASSSGLAVTDTQYF. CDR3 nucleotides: TGTGCCAGCAGTTCGGGACTAGCGGTAACAGATACGCAGTATTTT.

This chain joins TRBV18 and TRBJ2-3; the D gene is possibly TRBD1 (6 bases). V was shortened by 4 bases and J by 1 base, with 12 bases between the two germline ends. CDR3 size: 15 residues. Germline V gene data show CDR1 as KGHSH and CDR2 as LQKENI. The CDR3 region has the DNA TGTGCCAGCTCACTCCGGGACATTCGCACAGATACGCAGTATTTT. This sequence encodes CASSLRDIRTDTQYF.

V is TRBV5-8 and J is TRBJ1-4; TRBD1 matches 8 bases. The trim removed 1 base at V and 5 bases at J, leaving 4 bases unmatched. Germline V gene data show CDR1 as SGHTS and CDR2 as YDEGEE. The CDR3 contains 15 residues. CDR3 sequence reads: CASSLRGTGNEKLFF. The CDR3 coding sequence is TGTGCCAGCAGCTTGAGGGGGACAGGCAATGAAAAACTGTTTTTT.

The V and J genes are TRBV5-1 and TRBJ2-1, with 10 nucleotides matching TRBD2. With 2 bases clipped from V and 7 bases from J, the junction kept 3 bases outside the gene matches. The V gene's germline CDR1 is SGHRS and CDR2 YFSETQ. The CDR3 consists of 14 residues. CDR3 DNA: TGCGCCAGCAGCTTTAGCGGGGGGCTGAATGAGCAGTTCTTC. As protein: CASSFSGGLNEQFF.

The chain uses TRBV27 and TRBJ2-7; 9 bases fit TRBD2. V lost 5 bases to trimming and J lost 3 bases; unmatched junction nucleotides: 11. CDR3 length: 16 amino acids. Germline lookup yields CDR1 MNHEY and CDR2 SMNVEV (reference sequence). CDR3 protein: CASSPTQTSGNYEQYF. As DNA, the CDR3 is TGTGCCAGCAGTCCGACCCAGACTAGCGGTAACTACGAGCAGTACTTC.

The CDR3 DNA is TGTGCCAGCAGCGCCCCTATTGAGCGGGAGGGCCAGTACAATGAGCAGTTCTTC. Protein product: CASSAPIEREGQYNEQFF. V gene TRBV2 combines with J gene TRBJ2-1; 10 nucleotides match TRBD2. Germline CDR1 and CDR2: SNHLY and FYNNEI. Unmatched junction bases numbered 15, after V lost 6 bases and J lost 4 bases. This CDR3 has 18 residues.

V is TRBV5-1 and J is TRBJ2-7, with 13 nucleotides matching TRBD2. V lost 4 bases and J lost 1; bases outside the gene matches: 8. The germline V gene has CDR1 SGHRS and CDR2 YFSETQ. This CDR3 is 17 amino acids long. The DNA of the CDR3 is TGCGCCAGCAGCACGGGACTAGCGGGGCTATCTTCCTACGAGCAGTACTTC. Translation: CASSTGLAGLSSYEQYF.